The rows below give T cell receptor beta chains drawn from one sample of a study of blood T cell repertoires in COVID-19. Generated by immunoSEQ multiplex PCR, the TCRdb table keeps only in-frame clones and is missing some. The sample holds about 70,000 clones, roughly 76% seen once. The sequenced sample consisted of peripheral blood. The receptor source for this set is a woman aged 70-85 years with acute or convalescent COVID-19. CDR3s include the opening cysteine and the closing phenylalanine or tryptophan. A D gene is named only where the DNA matches it firmly. Clone size is shown for a subset of rows, as once, few, many or a class of expanded clone.

-	TRBV5-4	-	TRBJ2-7	TGTGCCAGCAGCCGAGAGGGCTACGAGCAGTACTTC	CASSREGYEQYF
-	TRBV7-2	-	TRBJ2-7	TGTGCCAGCAGCTCAGGTCGCTTCTACGAGCAGTACTTC	CASSSGRFYEQYF
TRBD1	TRBV7-9	-	TRBJ2-5	TGTGCCAGCAGCTTACCCGGGGGCCAGGGGGCCCGAGAGACCCAGTACTTC	CASSLPGGQGARETQYF
-	TRBV5-1	-	TRBJ1-4	TGCGCCAGCAGCGCTGCAGGAAAACTGTTTTTT	CASSAAGKLFF
-	TRBV27	once	TRBJ2-1	TGTGCCAGCAGTCCCCGGTACTTGAGCTCCTACAATGAGCAGTTCTTC	CASSPRYLSSYNEQFF
-	TRBV5-1	-	TRBJ1-5	TGCGCCAGCAGCTGGGCGGGGGGGGATCAGCCCCAGCATTTT	CASSWAGGDQPQHF
TRBD2	TRBV4-1	-	TRBJ2-1	TGCGCCAGCAGCCAAGAAGACCAGCGGGAGGGCCGGAAGCAGTTCTTC	CASSQEDQREGRKQFF
TRBD2	TRBV6-1	once	TRBJ2-7	TGTGCCAGCAGTGAATCAGCGGGAGAAGGCGAGCAGTACTTC	CASSESAGEGEQYF
-	TRBV7-6	-	TRBJ1-1	TGTGCCAGCAGCCTTGGGGGGGGAGTGAACACTGAAGCTTTCTTT	CASSLGGGVNTEAFF
TRBD1	TRBV11-3	-	TRBJ2-7	TGTGCCAGCAGCTTGGAGGGACAGGGACGAAGAGAGCAGTACTTC	CASSLEGQGRREQYF
-	TRBV28	many	TRBJ1-4	TGTGCCAGCAGCCTATTAAGGGGAAAACTGTTTTTT	CASSLLRGKLFF
-	TRBV2	-	TRBJ2-5	TGTGCCAGCAGTATGAACAGACAAGAGACCCAGTACTTC	CASSMNRQETQYF
-	TRBV11-3	-	TRBJ2-5	TGTGCCAGCAGCAAAACTAGATCAGAGACCCAGTACTTC	CASSKTRSETQYF
-	TRBV19	-	TRBJ2-5	TGTGCCAGTAGTAGGACTGCCATTTCGAACCAAGAGACCCAGTACTTC	CASSRTAISNQETQYF
TRBD2	TRBV11-2	once	TRBJ2-3	TGTGCCAGCAGCACGGGACTAGCGGGAGTCGTTACGCAGTATTTT	CASSTGLAGVVTQYF
-	TRBV5-1	-	TRBJ1-5	TGCGCCAGCAGCGCGGGCGCGGGAGGAAATCAGCCCCAGCATTTT	CASSAGAGGNQPQHF
-	TRBV5-5	-	TRBJ1-3	TGTGCCAGCAGGCTCGGGACAAGGGACCTGGGAAACACCATATATTTT	CASRLGTRDLGNTIYF
-	TRBV28	once	TRBJ2-7	TGTGCCAGCTCTTCCCCCTACGAGCAGTACTTC	CASSSPYEQYF
-	TRBV7-8	-	TRBJ1-5	TGTGCCAGCAGCTTAAGCTGGACAGTTAGAAGCAATCAGCCCCAGCATTTT	CASSLSWTVRSNQPQHF
-	TRBV28	-	TRBJ1-1	TGTGCCAGCAGTTTGGGGGCACCGAACACTGAAGCTTTCTTT	CASSLGAPNTEAFF
TRBD2	TRBV11-3	-	TRBJ2-5	TGTGCCAGCAGCTTAGGGGTCGGGAGGTCTGAAGAGACCCAGTACTTC	CASSLGVGRSEETQYF
-	TRBV7-9	-	TRBJ2-1	TGTGCCAGCAGCTTAGGAGTACTGGAGGGCTACAATGAGCAGTTCTTC	CASSLGVLEGYNEQFF
TRBD1	TRBV15	-	TRBJ1-1	TGTGCCACCAGCAGCGCGACAGGGAAGAACACTGAAGCTTTCTTT	CATSSATGKNTEAFF
TRBD1	TRBV3-1/TRBV3-2	-	TRBJ1-5	TGTGCCAGCAGCCAAGGACAGGGGGCACGTCAGCCCCAGCATTTT	CASSQGQGARQPQHF
TRBD1	TRBV19	-	TRBJ1-5	TGTGCCAGTAGCCCACTCGACAGGGGACGAAACAATCAGCCCCAGCATTTT	CASSPLDRGRNNQPQHF
TRBD2	TRBV11-2	-	TRBJ2-1	TGTGCCAGCAGCTTAGCGGCGGGAGGGCGGGGCTCCTACAATGAGCAGTTCTTC	CASSLAAGGRGSYNEQFF